One and the same sample provided the 9 T cell receptor beta chains below, sequenced in a study of response to subunit inactivated influenza vaccine. TCRdb fed the RT-PCR reads into MiXCR, producing one record per CDR3 protein. The sample includes about 500,000 distinct CDR3 sequences, 13% of them seen just once. The source was PBMCs from blood, collected about 6 weeks after vaccination. The receptor set was obtained from a man between 45 and 60 years old who received an inactivated influenza vaccine.

CDR3 protein: CASRPGLAGNTQYF. The CDR3 DNA follows: TGTGCCAGCAGACCGGGACTAGCGGGAAATACGCAGTATTTT. The chain carries TRBV2 and TRBJ2-3; 13 bases are shared with TRBD2. The V and J ends lost 6 bases and 7 bases, in that order; junction bases with no gene match: 4. The CDR3 sequence is 14 residues long. Germline CDR1 is SNHLY and CDR2 is FYNNEI.

The chain employs TRBV7-9 and TRBJ2-5; D not certain. V gave up 2 bases and J gave up 3 bases, with 10 bases separating them. The CDR3 loop spans 14 amino acids. From germline, CDR1 is SEHNR and CDR2 FQNEAQ (reference sequence). CDR3 bases: TGTGCCAGCAGCTTAACCCCGGCAGAAGAGACCCAGTACTTC. This codes for CASSLTPAEETQYF. The complete variable domain, with remaining parts taken from reference TRBV7-9 and TRBJ2-5, reads DTGVSQNPRHKITKRGQNVTFRCDPISEHNRLYWYRQTLGQGPEFLTYFQNEAQLEKSRLLSDRFSAERPKGSFSTLEIQRTEQGDSAMYLCASSLTPAEETQYFGPGTRLLVL.

The chain links TRBV7-9 to TRBJ1-4; a possible D gene is TRBD1 (6 bases). V was clipped by 5 bases and J by 8 bases, with 18 bases between them. CDR1 is SEHNR, CDR2 FQNEAQ, per germline (reference sequence). The CDR3 runs to 15 residues. CDR3 sequence reads: CASSALQGRGEKLFF. The CDR3 DNA reads as TGTGCCAGCAGCGCCTTACAGGGAAGGGGAGAAAAACTGTTTTTT. The full variable domain, rest sourced from reference TRBV7-9 and TRBJ1-4, is DTGVSQNPRHKITKRGQNVTFRCDPISEHNRLYWYRQTLGQGPEFLTYFQNEAQLEKSRLLSDRFSAERPKGSFSTLEIQRTEQGDSAMYLCASSALQGRGEKLFFGSGTQLSVL.

This clonotype was counted a few times. This rearrangement joins TRBV7-9 to TRBJ2-3, with 8 bases identical to TRBD1. Germline CDR1 is SEHNR and CDR2 is FQNEAQ (reference sequence). This CDR3 has 15 residues. The V gene end was trimmed by 5 bases and the J gene end by 4 bases; junction bases not matched to a gene: 8. The CDR3 here is CASSRGGQGADTQYF. In DNA form, the CDR3 reads TGTGCCAGCAGCCGTGGAGGACAGGGCGCAGATACGCAGTATTTT.

CDR3 coding DNA: TGCAGTGCTGCCCCGAGCTGGGCATCCTACAATGAGCAGTTCTTC. It specifies CSAAPSWASYNEQFF. This chain joins TRBV20-1 and TRBJ2-1, with no clear D. The CDR3 has 15 amino acids. Per the germline V gene, CDR1 is DFQATT and CDR2 is SNEGSKA (reference sequence). V was clipped by 5 bases and J by 1 base, with 15 bases between them.

In this sample, this clonotype turned up a few times. V usage is TRBV9 and J usage is TRBJ2-7; D is ambiguous. Between the trimmed V and J ends, which lost 7 bases and 2 bases, there was a span of 13 bases. Germline V lookup: CDR1 SGDLS, CDR2 YYNGEE. This CDR3 spans 13 amino acids. The CDR3 nucleotides read TGTGCCAGCGGGAATGGCCTAACCTACGAGCAGTACTTC. Its protein is CASGNGLTYEQYF.

The chain combines TRBV6-5 with TRBJ1-3; D may be TRBD1 (5 bases). Germline-derived CDR1 and CDR2 are MNHEY and SVGAGI. Deletions cut 4 bases from V and 7 bases from J, with 17 bases between. The CDR3 loop spans 15 amino acids. The DNA for the CDR3 is TGTGCCAGCAGTTCCTCTTGGGGCGAGGTCAACACCATATATTTT. Protein product: CASSSSWGEVNTIYF.

This clonotype was recorded many times. The J gene is TRBJ2-5, the V gene TRBV9; D is unclear. V lost 4 bases to trimming and J lost 6 bases, with 13 bases between them. Germline loops: CDR1 SGDLS, CDR2 YYNGEE. The CDR3 is made up of 13 amino acids. CDR3: CASSPAELKTQYF. The CDR3 DNA follows: TGTGCCAGCAGCCCCGCCGAATTAAAGACCCAGTACTTC.

The V call is TRBV12-3 or TRBV12-4, the J call TRBJ2-1, with 14 bases identical to TRBD2. The CDR3 loop spans 15 amino acids. V shed 6 bases, J shed 7 bases, and the junction held 5 bases outside the gene matches. CDR3 nucleotides: TGTGCCAGCAGCTCCGGGACTAGCGGGAGAAATGAGCAGTTCTTC. This gives the protein CASSSGTSGRNEQFF.